This TCR beta chain is from a study of blood T cell repertoires in COVID-19. Turning to the study itself: Researchers got acute and convalescent COVID-19 samples from the United States, Italy and Spain. The analysed material was cDNA or gDNA that came from T cells, B-cell-depleted T cells, or PBMCs.

Methods used by the authors: Amplification of reference gene primers was used by the study to estimate nucleated cell counts. Sequencing used immunoSEQ multiplex PCR; TCRdb keeps in-frame clones, though not all of them. V, J and clone size were drawn from that table, and D and trimming were deduced from the DNA. The table records about 260,000 clones, about 80% of them present only once. CDR3 size: 16 residues. V dropped 2 bases and J dropped 1; count of bases not matched to a gene: 6. From germline, CDR1 is MNHNY and CDR2 SVGAGI (reference sequence). This receptor was obtained from a woman aged 80 or older with acute or convalescent COVID-19. The source material was peripheral blood. The chain combines TRBV6-6 with TRBJ2-5; TRBD2 matches at 8 bases. CDR3 nucleotide sequence: TGTGCCAGCAGTTACAAGGCTAGCGGGTTCCAAGAGACCCAGTACTTC. It specifies CASSYKASGFQETQYF.